These T cell receptor beta chains were read from a single sample in a study of cytomegalovirus exposure and HLA in healthy donors. Assay used: immunoSEQ multiplex PCR; TCRdb lists only in-frame clones, some missing. The specimen's table records tens of thousands of clones. The sample comprised PBMCs. The receptors shown here come from a man between 45 and 60 years old in good health and CMV-seronegative. CDR3s include the opening cysteine and the closing phenylalanine or tryptophan. The D gene is left open where the match is weak.

TRBD2,TRBV19,TRBJ2-3,TGTGCCAGTAGTACGGGACTAGCGGTAATGGGCACAGATACGCAGTATTTT,CASSTGLAVMGTDTQYF
TRBD1,TRBV5-1,TRBJ2-5,TGCGCCAGCAGCGACGGGACAGGGGGCCTGGAGACCCAGTACTTC,CASSDGTGGLETQYF
TRBD1,TRBV4-2,TRBJ2-1,TGTGCCAGCAGCCAAGTTCAGGCAGGGGGCAACTTCAATGAGCAGTTCTTC,CASSQVQAGGNFNEQFF
-,TRBV12-2,TRBJ1-4,TGTGCAAGTCGCTCGAGGGAAAGGGGGTTCAGTGAAAAACTGTTTTTT,CASRSRERGFSEKLFF
-,TRBV7-2,TRBJ2-1,TGTGCCAGCAGCTTAGTGAGGCATGAGCAGTTCTTC,CASSLVRHEQFF
-,TRBV6-1,TRBJ1-5,TGTGCCTTTGGGACAACAGGGCTTCGTCAGCCCCAGCATTTT,CAFGTTGLRQPQHF
TRBD1,TRBV6-5,TRBJ2-5,TGTGCCAGCACGATCAGGGGGCAAGAGACCCAGTACTTC,CASTIRGQETQYF
TRBD1,TRBV19,TRBJ1-3,TGTGCCACCACCGTTGGACAGGGGAGAAACGCCATATATTTT,CATTVGQGRNAIYF
-,TRBV30,TRBJ2-2,TGTGCCTGGAGTGTGAGGCAATTCACCGGGGAGCTGTTTTTT,CAWSVRQFTGELFF
TRBD2,TRBV6-6,TRBJ2-5,TGTGCCAGCAGTTACCTGACTAGCGGGGCAGAGACCCAGTACTTC,CASSYLTSGAETQYF
-,TRBV9,TRBJ1-6,TGTGCCAGCAGCTCAAGAGGGTACGACTCACCCCTCCACTTT,CASSSRGYDSPLHF
-,TRBV30,TRBJ1-1,TGTGCCTCTCTCGGCGGCGCGGTCACTGAAGCTTTCTTT,CASLGGAVTEAFF
TRBD1,TRBV27,TRBJ2-7,TGTGCCAGCAGTTTACTTGGGACAGGGGGCTACGAGCAGTACTTC,CASSLLGTGGYEQYF
TRBD1,TRBV5-4,TRBJ2-2,TGTGCCAGCAGCGGAAAAGCAGGGGGCGCGGGTACCGGGGAGCTGTTTTTT,CASSGKAGGAGTGELFF
-,TRBV19,TRBJ1-2,TGTGCCAGTAGTACCTGGATTAGTGGAGGGACGGACAACGAGCGGCAGTCCAACTATGGCTACACCTTC,CASSTWISGGTDNERQSNYGYTF
-,TRBV6-1,TRBJ2-7,TGTGCCAGCAGTGAAGGCGCCGGGATTTACGAGCAGTACTTC,CASSEGAGIYEQYF
-,TRBV5-5,TRBJ2-7,TGTGCCAGCAGCCCCCCGGGTGCTGCAATAAACGAGCAGTACTTC,CASSPPGAAINEQYF
TRBD2,TRBV10-3,TRBJ2-3,TGTGCCATCAGTGTCTGGGCGGGAGGTACAGATACGCAGTATTTT,CAISVWAGGTDTQYF
-,TRBV4-1,TRBJ1-2,TGCGCCAGCAGCCTAAAGACTGGTAACTATGGCTACACCTTC,CASSLKTGNYGYTF
TRBD2,TRBV28,TRBJ2-1,TGTGCCAGCAAAATCATGGGAGGGCCTAGAGCGCAGTTCTTC,CASKIMGGPRAQFF
-,TRBV7-9,TRBJ1-2,TGTGCCAGCAGCTCTACAGGGTACGGCTACACCTTC,CASSSTGYGYTF
TRBD1,TRBV10-3,TRBJ2-2,TGTGCCACCCGGGACAGGGGGCGAGAAGTTAACGGGGAGCTGTTTTTT,CATRDRGREVNGELFF
TRBD2,TRBV5-5,TRBJ2-2,TGTGCCACCCGGCTAGCGGGGGACACCGGGGAGCTGTTTTTT,CATRLAGDTGELFF
TRBD1,TRBV28,TRBJ1-2,TGTGCCAGCAGTGCCTCCGGGACAGACTATGGCTACACCTTC,CASSASGTDYGYTF
-,TRBV6-5,TRBJ1-3,TGTGCCAGCAGACCAACCGAGACAGGTGCGAACACCATATATTTT,CASRPTETGANTIYF
TRBD1,TRBV5-5,TRBJ2-7,TGTGCCAGCAGCACCACCGGGACAGCTTACGAGCAGTACTTC,CASSTTGTAYEQYF
-,TRBV19,TRBJ1-1,TGTGCCAGTAGTATCACACGGAGAAACACTGAAGCTTTCTTT,CASSITRRNTEAFF
-,TRBV19,TRBJ2-2,TGTGCCAGCCTTACCCGCAGGGAAGGCACCGGGGAGCTGTTTTTT,CASLTRREGTGELFF
TRBD1,TRBV7-9,TRBJ1-2,TGTGCCAGCATGCGGACAGGGGATGGCTACACCTTC,CASMRTGDGYTF
TRBD2,TRBV6-1,TRBJ2-7,TGTGCCAGCAGTGAACGGGCGACTAGCGGGGGACCCACCTACGAGCAGTACTTC,CASSERATSGGPTYEQYF
-,TRBV7-3,TRBJ2-3,TGTGCCAGCAGCTTAAATGGTGGGGCCCGCACAGATACGCAGTATTTT,CASSLNGGARTDTQYF
-,TRBV5-5,TRBJ2-2,TGTGCCAGCAGCTTGGTGCTGACGTCACGCGGCACCGGGGAGCTGTTTTTT,CASSLVLTSRGTGELFF
TRBD1,TRBV28,TRBJ1-2,TGTGCCAGCAGTTCATCCGGGACAGGGGGTTGGGACTATGGCTACACCTTC,CASSSSGTGGWDYGYTF
-,TRBV10-3,TRBJ2-7,TGTGCCATCAGAAGCAACGACGAGCAGTACTTC,CAIRSNDEQYF
-,TRBV30,TRBJ2-7,TGTGCCTGGAGCGGGGGCTACGAGCAGTACTTC,CAWSGGYEQYF
-,TRBV18,TRBJ2-5,TGTGCCAGCTCACCACCGGGGGTTGCTAGCGTACAAGAGACCCAGTACTTC,CASSPPGVASVQETQYF
TRBD1,TRBV2,TRBJ1-5,TGTGCCAGCAGGGACAGGCTGGGTCAGCCCCAGCATTTT,CASRDRLGQPQHF
TRBD1,TRBV9,TRBJ2-3,TGTGCCAGCAGCGTAGGGGTGGGACAGGGGTATTTTGGGACAGATACGCAGTATTTT,CASSVGVGQGYFGTDTQYF
TRBD2,TRBV9,TRBJ2-2,TGTGCCAGCAGCGTAGAGGCGGGGGCGAACACCGGGGAGCTGTTTTTT,CASSVEAGANTGELFF
TRBD1,TRBV6-5,TRBJ1-3,TGTGCCAGCAGTTACGGACAGGGTGGGAGAAACACCATATATTTT,CASSYGQGGRNTIYF
TRBD2,TRBV30,TRBJ2-2,TGTGCCTGGAGTGTATTGGGGGGGTCGGCCGGGGAGCTGTTTTTT,CAWSVLGGSAGELFF
-,TRBV5-1,TRBJ2-3,TGCGCCAGCAGCTTGGGGGCCAGAACAGATACGCAGTATTTT,CASSLGARTDTQYF
TRBD1,TRBV12-5,TRBJ1-2,TGTGCTAGTGGTACTGACAGGGGTTTAAACTATGGCTACACCTTC,CASGTDRGLNYGYTF
-,TRBV5-6,TRBJ1-5,TGTGCCAGCAGCGGGGTAGGGGGGGGTCAAGGCAATCAGCCCCAGCATTTT,CASSGVGGGQGNQPQHF
-,TRBV29-1,TRBJ2-3,TGCAGCGTAGTAGGGGGGGGCGCAGATACGCAGTATTTT,CSVVGGGADTQYF
TRBD1,TRBV9,TRBJ1-3,TGTGCCAGCAGCGCCCGACAGGGTATGGGAAACACCATATATTTT,CASSARQGMGNTIYF
-,TRBV7-8,TRBJ1-5,TGTGCCAGCAGCGGGGGCGAAAGACATAGTCGCCAGCATTTT,CASSGGERHSRQHF
-,TRBV9,TRBJ2-7,TGTGCCAGCAGCGAGGTGGGACACACCTACGAGCAGTACTTC,CASSEVGHTYEQYF
-,TRBV18,TRBJ2-5,TGTGCCAGCTCAATACAGGGAGTGATGGAGACCCAGTACTTC,CASSIQGVMETQYF
TRBD1,TRBV7-3,TRBJ2-3,TGTGCCAGCAGCTTAGACAGGGAACCAGATACGCAGTATTTT,CASSLDREPDTQYF
-,TRBV30,TRBJ1-6,TGTGCCTGGAGTGGGGGCAAGTTCACGCCTTCACCCCTCCACTTT,CAWSGGKFTPSPLHF
TRBD2,TRBV10-3,TRBJ2-3,TGTGCCACCCTCTGGGGGGGGGAGGATACGCAGTATTTT,CATLWGGEDTQYF
-,TRBV19,TRBJ1-1,TGTGCCACAAGGGCACAGGGAAAAGGGGGCACTGAAGCTTTCTTT,CATRAQGKGGTEAFF
-,TRBV6-1,TRBJ2-6,TGTGCCAGCAGGCCGGCTGGGGCCAACGTCCTGACTTTC,CASRPAGANVLTF
TRBD2,TRBV7-7,TRBJ2-5,TGTGCTAGCAGCCCAGGGACTAGCGGGGAGACCCAGTACTTC,CASSPGTSGETQYF
-,TRBV5-4,TRBJ1-2,TGTGCCAGCAGCTTGGCGGCCAGGACTAACTATGGCTACACCTTC,CASSLAARTNYGYTF
TRBD1,TRBV6-1,TRBJ2-5,TGTGCCAGCAGACAGGACAGGGCATTTGAGACCCAGTACTTC,CASRQDRAFETQYF
-,TRBV18,TRBJ2-7,TGTGCCAGCTCACCCGGATGGGAGTACTCCTACGAGCAGTACTTC,CASSPGWEYSYEQYF
TRBD1,TRBV28,TRBJ1-5,TGTGCCAGCAGTTTAATGACAGGGCGTAATCAGCCCCAGCATTTT,CASSLMTGRNQPQHF